These 22 T cell receptor beta chains were all obtained from the same sample, sequenced in a study of blood T cell repertoires in COVID-19. Profiling relied on immunoSEQ multiplex PCR, and the TCRdb table lists in-frame clones only, not all of them. The sample carries roughly 340,000 clones, around nine tenths recorded once. Sequenced sample: peripheral blood. The receptors shown here come from a woman between 65 and 79 years old with COVID-19, enrolled during active disease.

V usage is TRBV5-4 and J usage is TRBJ2-5; D is possibly TRBD2 (6 bases). Germline V lookup: CDR1 SGHNT, CDR2 YYREEE (reference sequence). The CDR3 consists of 14 residues. Trimming removed 2 bases at V and 3 bases at J, with 11 bases between. The CDR3 DNA reads as TGTGCCAGCAGCTTCTCGGGGGTGGAAGAGACCCAGTACTTC. Encoded protein: CASSFSGVEETQYF.

The chain is built from TRBV28 and TRBJ1-1; 7 bases are a match to TRBD1. The V segment lost 7 bases and the J segment 5 bases; nucleotides outside the gene matches: 10. The CDR3 runs 14 residues. Germline values: CDR1 MDHEN, CDR2 SYDVKM. Here the CDR3 reads CASTSTGRGTEAFF. The CDR3 DNA reads TGTGCCAGCACCTCGACAGGGCGAGGAACTGAAGCTTTCTTT.

As to this clone: Other DNA sequences within the sample encode an identical CDR3. The V gene is TRBV27, the J gene TRBJ1-1; possible D gene TRBD1, 5 bases. The germline V gene encodes CDR1 MNHEY and CDR2 SMNVEV (reference sequence). The CDR3 loop spans 13 amino acids. The V and J ends lost 2 bases and 3 bases respectively, with 7 bases between them. CDR3 protein: CASSLRGYTEAFF. The CDR3 DNA sequence: TGTGCCAGCAGTTTACGGGGGTACACTGAAGCTTTCTTT.

CDR3 sequence (DNA): TGTGCCAGCTCCCTAGGAGCGGGGGTGGATGAGCAGTACTTC. This translates into CASSLGAGVDEQYF. The genes are TRBV18 and TRBJ2-7; 8 bases line up with TRBD2. The CDR3 has 14 amino acids. From germline, CDR1 is KGHSH and CDR2 LQKENI. Trimming removed 6 bases from V and 7 bases from J; junction bases left unmatched: 11.

The J gene is TRBJ1-5, the V gene TRBV19; no clear D. The CDR3 contains 16 residues. V lost 3 bases to trimming and J lost 0 bases, with 12 bases between them. Looked up from germline, CDR1 is LNHDA and CDR2 is SQIVND (reference sequence). CDR3 DNA: TGTGCCAGTAGTATGAGTCGGGGATATAGCAATCAGCCCCAGCATTTT. This codes for CASSMSRGYSNQPQHF.

CDR3 loop: CASSQAGTGNEKLFF. The CDR3 nucleotides are TGCGCCAGCAGCCAAGCCGGGACAGGGAATGAAAAACTGTTTTTT. V usage is TRBV4-1 and J usage is TRBJ1-4, with TRBD1 matching over 9 bases. Germline CDR1 reads MGHRA; CDR2 reads YSYEKL. The V and J ends lost 1 base and 5 bases, in that order; junction bases with no gene match: 2. The CDR3 runs 15 residues.

The chain is built from TRBV12-5 and TRBJ2-1, with a tentative D call TRBD1 (5 bases). There are 15 residues in the CDR3. V was trimmed by 6 bases and J by 3 bases, leaving 15 bases between them. Germline V gene data show CDR1 as LGHNT and CDR2 as FRNRAP. The CDR3 DNA follows: TGTGCTAGTGGCCAGATAGGGGCAAACTACAATGAGCAGTTCTTC. Encoded protein: CASGQIGANYNEQFF.

The rearrangement uses TRBV3-1 (or the pseudogene TRBV3-2) and TRBJ2-3; 7 bases fit TRBD1. Germline values: CDR1 LGHDT, CDR2 YNNKEL (reference sequence). V dropped 1 base and J dropped 11; count of bases not matched to a gene: 3. This CDR3 has 12 amino acids. The CDR3 DNA follows: TGTGCCAGCAGCCAAGGGGCAGGGGGGCAGTATTTT. Protein: CASSQGAGGQYF.

A single count supports this clone. The genes are TRBV18 and TRBJ1-2; D is unresolved. There are 12 residues in the CDR3. V was clipped by 2 bases and J by 8 bases, with 9 bases between them. Germline-derived CDR1 and CDR2 are KGHSH and LQKENI. The CDR3 loop reads CASSPEGEGYTF. The DNA for the CDR3 is TGTGCCAGCTCACCAGAGGGAGAAGGCTACACCTTC.

The genes are TRBV27 and TRBJ2-1, with 12 bases identical to TRBD2. The CDR3 loop spans 16 amino acids. The V and J ends lost 4 bases and 7 bases, in that order; junction bases with no gene match: 8. Germline assignment: CDR1 MNHEY and CDR2 SMNVEV (reference sequence). DNA for the CDR3: TGTGCCAGCAGTTCCTCGCTAGCGGGGGGGCTTAATGAGCAGTTCTTC. It translates to CASSSSLAGGLNEQFF.

The CDR3 loop is CASSTPYNSPLHF. Here the CDR3 DNA reads TGTGCCAGCAGCACACCATATAATTCACCCCTCCACTTT. The chain couples TRBV7-2 to TRBJ1-6, with unresolved D. Per germline, CDR1 SGHTA and CDR2 FQGNSA. The V gene lost 5 bases and the J gene lost 4 bases, with 6 bases spanning the gap. The CDR3 totals 13 residues.

J is TRBJ1-1 and V is TRBV19, with 9 bases lining up with TRBD1. CDR3 length: 13 amino acids. Germline CDR1 reads LNHDA; CDR2 reads SQIVND (reference sequence). The ends lost 5 bases at V and 9 bases at J; junction bases unmatched: 7. The CDR3 DNA follows: TGTGCCAGTAGTCCCGGGACAGGGTTTCAAGCTTTCTTT. Protein sequence: CASSPGTGFQAFF. Full variable domain (outside the CDR3, taken from reference TRBV19 and TRBJ1-1): DGGITQSPKYLFRKEGQNVTLSCEQNLNHDAMYWYRQDPGQGLRLIYYSQIVNDFQKGDIAEGYSVSREKKESFPLTVTSAQKNPTAFYLCASSPGTGFQAFFGQGTRLTVV.

This chain joins TRBV6-5 and TRBJ1-6; the match to TRBD1 covers 9 bases. The length of the CDR3 is 15 residues. V lost 8 bases, J lost 5 bases, and 7 bases stayed unmatched. Germline V gene data show CDR1 as MNHEY and CDR2 as SVGAGI. DNA for the CDR3: TGTGCCAGCCACAGGGGGCGCGCTCATAATTCACCCCTCCACTTT. Protein: CASHRGRAHNSPLHF.

This clone has more than one count but fewer than ten. The chain uses TRBV24-1 and TRBJ1-4; 11 bases agree with TRBD1. Trimming removed 3 bases from V and 6 bases from J; junction bases left unmatched: 2. CDR3 length: 15 amino acids. The germline gives CDR1 KGHDR, CDR2 SFDVKD. The CDR3 loop is CATSDPGQGDEKLFF. In DNA, the CDR3 is TGTGCCACCAGTGATCCGGGACAGGGGGATGAAAAACTGTTTTTT.

V usage is TRBV12-3 or TRBV12-4 and J usage is TRBJ2-7, with TRBD2 as a possible D gene (6 bases). The CDR3 is 11 residues long. Trimming stripped 6 bases from V and 3 bases from J, with 6 bases between. CDR3 nucleotide sequence: TGTGCCAGCAGCGGGAGCTACGAGCAGTACTTC. It encodes CASSGSYEQYF.

The CDR3 loop is CAWSGQGGQETQYF. DNA for the CDR3: TGTGCCTGGAGTGGGCAGGGTGGACAAGAGACCCAGTACTTC. The chain employs TRBV30 and TRBJ2-5; possible D gene TRBD1, 5 bases. Germline lookup yields CDR1 GTSNPN and CDR2 SVGIG (reference sequence). Trimming removed 1 base at V and 2 bases at J, with 11 bases between. CDR3 length equals 14 residues.

The J gene is TRBJ1-3, the V gene TRBV27, with 9 positions matching TRBD1. Germline CDR1 and CDR2: MNHEY and SMNVEV (reference sequence). The CDR3 spans 14 residues. Trimming took 10 bases from V and 5 from J; bases not matched to a gene: 9. The CDR3, as DNA: TGTGCCACTTCGACCGGACAGGGGAGAAACACCATATATTTT. Protein: CATSTGQGRNTIYF.

This clone turned up a few times. The rearrangement joins TRBV5-1 to TRBJ1-1, with D perhaps TRBD1 (5 bases). This CDR3 contains 14 residues. Germline V CDR1 and CDR2: SGHRS, YFSETQ. V lost 0 bases and J 5 bases, leaving 11 bases between the germline ends. The chain's CDR3 is CASSLEQEKTEAFF. Written as DNA, the CDR3 is TGCGCCAGCAGCTTGGAACAGGAAAAGACTGAAGCTTTCTTT.

The chain is built from TRBV6-6 and TRBJ2-1; D unresolved. The V end lost 2 bases, the J end lost 10 bases, and 6 bases lay between the germline ends. This CDR3 spans 11 amino acids. CDR1 and CDR2 from the germline V gene are MNHNY and SVGAGI (reference sequence). The CDR3 reads CASSYLGEQFF. The CDR3 DNA reads as TGTGCCAGCAGTTACCTCGGGGAGCAGTTCTTC.

The CDR3 loop is CASSLWDRGQNEQFF. CDR3 bases: TGTGCCAGCAGCTTATGGGACAGGGGGCAAAATGAGCAGTTCTTC. The chain couples TRBV7-8 to TRBJ2-1, with TRBD1 identical over 12 bases. There are 15 residues in the CDR3. With V trimmed by 2 bases and J by 7 bases, 3 bases remained unmatched. In germline, CDR1 is SGHVS, CDR2 FQNEAQ.

The chain uses TRBV9 and TRBJ1-3; no clear D. The CDR3 has 14 amino acids. Germline V gene sequence: CDR1 SGDLS, CDR2 YYNGEE. Trimming left V 3 bases short and J 1 base short, with 8 bases between. The CDR3 DNA sequence: TGTGCCAGCAGCGCCCTAGAATCTGGAAACACCATATATTTT. Translation: CASSALESGNTIYF.

This rearrangement joins TRBV7-8 to TRBJ2-1; 7 nucleotides line up with TRBD2. The trim removed 1 base at V and 6 bases at J, leaving 12 bases unmatched. Per germline, CDR1 SGHVS and CDR2 FQNEAQ. CDR3 size: 17 residues. The CDR3 here is CASSLEEGLPQANEQFF. The CDR3 region has the DNA TGTGCCAGCAGCTTAGAGGAGGGACTACCCCAAGCCAATGAGCAGTTCTTC.